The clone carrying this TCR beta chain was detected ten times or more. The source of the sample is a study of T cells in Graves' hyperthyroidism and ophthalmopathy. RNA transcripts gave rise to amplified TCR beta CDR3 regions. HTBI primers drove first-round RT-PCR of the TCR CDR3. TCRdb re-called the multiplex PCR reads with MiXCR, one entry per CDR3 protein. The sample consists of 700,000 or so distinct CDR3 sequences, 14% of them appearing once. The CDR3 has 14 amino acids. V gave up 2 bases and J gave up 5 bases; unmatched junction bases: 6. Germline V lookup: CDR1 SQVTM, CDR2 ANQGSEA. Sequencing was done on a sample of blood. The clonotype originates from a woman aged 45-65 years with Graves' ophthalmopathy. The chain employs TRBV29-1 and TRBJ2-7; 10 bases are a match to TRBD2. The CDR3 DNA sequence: TGCAGCGTTGAATTGCCTAGCGGGAGTCACGAGCAGTACTTC. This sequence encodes CSVELPSGSHEQYF.